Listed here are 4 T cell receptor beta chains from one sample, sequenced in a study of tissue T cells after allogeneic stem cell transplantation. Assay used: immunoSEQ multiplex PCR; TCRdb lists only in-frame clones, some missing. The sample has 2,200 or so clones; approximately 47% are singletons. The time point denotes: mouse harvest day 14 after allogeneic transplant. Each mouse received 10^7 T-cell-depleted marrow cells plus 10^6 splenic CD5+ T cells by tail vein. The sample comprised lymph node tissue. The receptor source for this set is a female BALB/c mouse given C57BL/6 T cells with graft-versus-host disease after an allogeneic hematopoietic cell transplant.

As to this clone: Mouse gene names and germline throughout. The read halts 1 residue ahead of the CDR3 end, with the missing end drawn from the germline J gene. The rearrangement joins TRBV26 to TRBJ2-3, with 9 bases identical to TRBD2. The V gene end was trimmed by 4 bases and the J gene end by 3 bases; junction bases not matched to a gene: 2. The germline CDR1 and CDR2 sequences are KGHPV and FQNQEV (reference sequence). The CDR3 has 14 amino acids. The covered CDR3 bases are TGTGCCAGCAGTCCCGACTGGGGGGCAGAAACGCTGTAT. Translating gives CASSPDWGAETLY. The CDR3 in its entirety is CASSPDWGAETLYF.

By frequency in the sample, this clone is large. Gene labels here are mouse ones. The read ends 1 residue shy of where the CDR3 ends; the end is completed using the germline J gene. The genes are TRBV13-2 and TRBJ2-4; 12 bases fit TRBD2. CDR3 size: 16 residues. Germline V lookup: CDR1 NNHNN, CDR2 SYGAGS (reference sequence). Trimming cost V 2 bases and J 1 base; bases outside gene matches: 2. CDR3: CASGEGLGGRQNTLYF. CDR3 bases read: TGTGCCAGCGGTGAGGGACTGGGGGGCCGTCAAAACACCTTGTAC.

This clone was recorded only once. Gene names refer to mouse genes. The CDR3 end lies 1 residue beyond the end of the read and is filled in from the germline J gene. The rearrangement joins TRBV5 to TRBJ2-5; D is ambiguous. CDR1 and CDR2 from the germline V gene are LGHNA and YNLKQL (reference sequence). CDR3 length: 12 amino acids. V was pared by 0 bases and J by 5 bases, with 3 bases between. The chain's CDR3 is CASSQDIDTQYF. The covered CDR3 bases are TGTGCCAGCAGCCAAGACATAGACACCCAGTAC.

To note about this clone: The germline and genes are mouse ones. This CDR3 is CASSLSRVQDTQYF. The CDR3 bases that were read are TGTGCCAGCAGCTTATCGAGGGTCCAGGACACCCAGTAC. The V and J genes are TRBV3 and TRBJ2-5, with D unresolved. The CDR3 extends 1 residue past the end of the read, so its final part is completed from the germline J gene. The CDR3 is made up of 14 amino acids. Trimming took off 2 bases at V and 6 bases at J, with 12 bases between the two ends. Germline V gene sequence: CDR1 SNHLY, CDR2 FYNGKV (reference sequence).